This TCR beta chain is from a study of CD8 T cells in ankylosing spondylitis. Findings and limits, study-wide: The authors reported significant enrichment of disease-linked clones in matched ankylosing spondylitis synovial fluid. Existing reports had already noted some motif variants in reactive arthritis synovial fluid and blood.

With respect to this clonotype: The antigen is unknown.

Quantitative 5'-RACE with molecular barcodes produced the TCR beta libraries. TCRdb processed the 5' RACE reads anew with MiXCR; each CDR3 protein has one entry. The table has approximately 290,000 distinct CDR3 sequences, roughly 20% seen once. The CDR3 sequence is 13 residues long. The germline V gene has CDR1 SEHNR and CDR2 FQNEAQ (reference sequence). V was cut by 3 bases and J by 5 bases, with 11 bases left in between. This sequence originates from a female donor with ankylosing spondylitis or in good health (not recorded which). This rearrangement joins TRBV7-9 to TRBJ2-7; a possible D gene is TRBD2 (5 bases). The sample was blood, either unsorted or a sorted T cell fraction (not recorded which). The CDR3 DNA follows: TGTGCCAGCAGCTTGAACACCGGGGACGAGCAGTACTTC. Translating gives CASSLNTGDEQYF.